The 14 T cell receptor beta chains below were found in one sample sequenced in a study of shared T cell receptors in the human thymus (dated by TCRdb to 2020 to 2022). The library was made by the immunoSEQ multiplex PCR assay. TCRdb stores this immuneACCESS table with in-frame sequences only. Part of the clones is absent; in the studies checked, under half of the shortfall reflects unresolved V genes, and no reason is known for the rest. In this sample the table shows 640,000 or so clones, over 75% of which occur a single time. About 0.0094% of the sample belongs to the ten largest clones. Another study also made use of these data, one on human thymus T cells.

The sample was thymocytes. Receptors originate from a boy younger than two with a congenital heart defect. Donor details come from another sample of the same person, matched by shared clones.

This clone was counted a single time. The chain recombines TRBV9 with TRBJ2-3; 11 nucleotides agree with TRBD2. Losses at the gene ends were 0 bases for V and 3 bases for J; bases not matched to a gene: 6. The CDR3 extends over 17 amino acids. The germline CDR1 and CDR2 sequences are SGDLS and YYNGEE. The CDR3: CASSVGELAGETDTQYF. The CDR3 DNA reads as TGTGCCAGCAGCGTAGGGGAACTAGCGGGAGAAACAGATACGCAGTATTTT.

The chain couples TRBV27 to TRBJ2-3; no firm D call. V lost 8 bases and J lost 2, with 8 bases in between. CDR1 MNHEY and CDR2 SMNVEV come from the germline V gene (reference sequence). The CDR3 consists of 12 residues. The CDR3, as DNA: TGTGCCAGCGGGCAGGTCACAGATACGCAGTATTTT. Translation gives CASGQVTDTQYF.

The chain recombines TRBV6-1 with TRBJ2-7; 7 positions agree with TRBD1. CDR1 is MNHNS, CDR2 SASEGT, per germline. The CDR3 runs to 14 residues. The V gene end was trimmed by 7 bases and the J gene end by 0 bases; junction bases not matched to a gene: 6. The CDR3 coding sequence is TGTGCCAGCAACAGGGGACAGAGCTCCTACGAGCAGTACTTC. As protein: CASNRGQSSYEQYF.

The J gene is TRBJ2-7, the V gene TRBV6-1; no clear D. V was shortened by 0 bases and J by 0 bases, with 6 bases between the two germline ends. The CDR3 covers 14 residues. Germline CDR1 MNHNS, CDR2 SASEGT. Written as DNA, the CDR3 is TGTGCCAGCAGTGAAGCGTTATCCTCCTACGAGCAGTACTTC. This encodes CASSEALSSYEQYF.

Written as DNA, the CDR3 is TGTGCCATCCCCGGGACAGATAACACTGAAGCTTTCTTT. It is translated as CAIPGTDNTEAFF. The chain links TRBV2 to TRBJ1-1; 7 bases agree with TRBD1. V trimming: 10 bases; J trimming: 2 bases; junction bases outside the gene matches: 7. Germline CDR1 and CDR2: SNHLY and FYNNEI. The CDR3 sequence is 13 residues long.

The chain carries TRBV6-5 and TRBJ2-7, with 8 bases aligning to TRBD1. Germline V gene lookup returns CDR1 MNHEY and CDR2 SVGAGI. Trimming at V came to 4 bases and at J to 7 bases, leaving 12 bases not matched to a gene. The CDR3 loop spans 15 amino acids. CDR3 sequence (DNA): TGTGCCAGCAGTTGTAACCGGGACAGGTCGGGTGAGCAGTACTTC. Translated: CASSCNRDRSGEQYF.

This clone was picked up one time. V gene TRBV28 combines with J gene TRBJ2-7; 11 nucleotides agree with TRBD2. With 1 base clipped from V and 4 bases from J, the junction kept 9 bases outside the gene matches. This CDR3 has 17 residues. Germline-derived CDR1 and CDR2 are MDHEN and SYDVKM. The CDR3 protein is CASSLLTGTSGSYEQYF. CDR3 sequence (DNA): TGTGCCAGCAGTTTATTAACCGGGACTAGCGGTTCATACGAGCAGTACTTC.

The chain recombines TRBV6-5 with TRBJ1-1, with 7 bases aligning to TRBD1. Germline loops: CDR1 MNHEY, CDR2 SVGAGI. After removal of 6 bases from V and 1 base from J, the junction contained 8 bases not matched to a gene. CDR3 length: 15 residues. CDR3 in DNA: TGTGCCAGCAGGAGAGGGGGACAGACGAACACTGAAGCTTTCTTT. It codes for CASRRGGQTNTEAFF.

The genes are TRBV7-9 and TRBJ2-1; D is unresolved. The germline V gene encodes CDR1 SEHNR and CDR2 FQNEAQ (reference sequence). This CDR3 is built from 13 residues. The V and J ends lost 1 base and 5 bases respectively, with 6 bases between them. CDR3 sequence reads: CASSLGPHNEQFF. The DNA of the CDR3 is TGTGCCAGCAGCTTAGGGCCCCACAATGAGCAGTTCTTC.

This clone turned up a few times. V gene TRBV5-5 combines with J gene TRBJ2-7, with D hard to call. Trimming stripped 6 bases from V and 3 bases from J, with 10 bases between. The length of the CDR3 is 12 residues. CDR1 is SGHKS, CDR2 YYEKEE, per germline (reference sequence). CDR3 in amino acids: CASTGPFYEQYF. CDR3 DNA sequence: TGTGCCAGCACAGGCCCGTTCTACGAGCAGTACTTC.

The CDR3, as DNA: TGCACCAGCAGCCAGTCTAGCGGGAGCCCCGGGGAGCTGTTTTTT. Translation gives CTSSQSSGSPGELFF. This chain connects TRBV1 to TRBJ2-2; the tabulated D call, TRBD2, remains unverified against the DNA. TRBV1 is marked as a pseudogene. This CDR3 spans 15 amino acids.

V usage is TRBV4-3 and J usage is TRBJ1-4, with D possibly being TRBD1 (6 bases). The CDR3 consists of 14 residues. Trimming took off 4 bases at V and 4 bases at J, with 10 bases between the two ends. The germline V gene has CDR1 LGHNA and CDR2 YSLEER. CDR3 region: CASSPGEGNEKLFF. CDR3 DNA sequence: TGCGCCAGCAGCCCAGGGGAGGGTAATGAAAAACTGTTTTTT.

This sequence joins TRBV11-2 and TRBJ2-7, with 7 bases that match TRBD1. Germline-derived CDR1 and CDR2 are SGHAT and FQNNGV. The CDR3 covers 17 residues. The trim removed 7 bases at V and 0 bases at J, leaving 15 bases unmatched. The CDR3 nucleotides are TGTGCCAGCAACCATGCAGGGACAGATAATTTCTCCTACGAGCAGTACTTC. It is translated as CASNHAGTDNFSYEQYF.

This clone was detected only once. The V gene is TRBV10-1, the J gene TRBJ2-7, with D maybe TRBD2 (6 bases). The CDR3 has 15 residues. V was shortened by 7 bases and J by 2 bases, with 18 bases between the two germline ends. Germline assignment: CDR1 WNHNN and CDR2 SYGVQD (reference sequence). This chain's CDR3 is CASIGPGLNPYEQYF. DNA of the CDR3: TGCGCCAGCATCGGACCGGGACTGAATCCCTACGAGCAGTACTTC.